A selection of T cell receptor beta chains follows, all from one sample in a study of T-cell reconstitution after alpha-beta-depleted transplantation in children. TCRdb redid the calling of the PCR reads with MiXCR, one entry per CDR3 protein. This sample has about 980,000 distinct CDR3 sequences, with roughly 29% found just once. The material sequenced was PBMCs, mostly from graft donor cells, taken 360 days after TCRalphabeta/CD19-depleted stem cell transplant. The receptor set was obtained from a boy under two years old who had a stem cell transplant for SCID, so the T cells may come from the graft donor. CDR3s leave out the opening cysteine and the closing phenylalanine or tryptophan. The order of the fields is V gene, CDR3 protein.

TRBV6-5	ASSFGGAGTGDTQY
TRBV12-3/TRBV12-4	ASSSLLGPPDTQY
TRBV5-5	ASDRQGANTGELF
TRBV7-9	ALGADGPYEQY
TRBV3-1	ASSQDSVTNTGELF
TRBV28	ASSLEYRSRNGYT
TRBV13	ASSGRLAAYGYT
TRBV6-5	ASSYLRGRGASNYGYT
TRBV28	ASSLSSGGHAKNIQY
TRBV5-6	ASSLWHVNTEAF
TRBV4-1	ASSQGRGNSYEQY
TRBV7-6	ASSLRRWSRDKESYEQY
TRBV7-6	ASSLFQGIGDTQY
TRBV7-2	ASRKLGASDEQF
TRBV5-1	ASSLLAGSYNEQF
TRBV6-5	ASSYSWSGGPNNEQF
TRBV12-3/TRBV12-4	ASSWAWAGGPYEQY
TRBV10-3	AIGDRGLVEQY
TRBV3-1	ASSPGVGEQY
TRBV12-3/TRBV12-4	ASSSTDSGGQENEQF
TRBV29-1	SVEGGGGEQY
TRBV3-1	ASSQELGGVTEAF
TRBV12-3/TRBV12-4	ASSLLAGGETQY
TRBV6-1	ASRPSRGARYEQY
TRBV3-1	ASSQDRYGGATEAF
TRBV5-1	ASSLFGGGGTDTQY
TRBV4-3	ASSQEPRAGGGTGELF
TRBV10-3	AISEDSRGLAGAKETQY
TRBV15	ATSTDYTDTQY
TRBV11-2	ASSLVKLAKYQETQY
TRBV5-5	ASSSPGGVSYGYT